These 3 T cell receptor beta chains were sequenced from one sample in a study of vaccination effects on CD4 cells after COVID-19. TCRdb's copy holds only in-frame clones and misses some; the assay was immunoSEQ multiplex PCR. The data show about 24,000 clones, 60% to 85% seen once. Expansion of antigen-specific CD4+ T cells with viral peptide pools was carried out by the ViraFEST assay before sequencing. Following culture for approximately ten days, CD4+ T cells were isolated. Of the BNT162b2 and mRNA-1273 vaccines, participants received two doses of one or the other. These receptors are not linked to any known antigen. This specimen consisted of CD4+ T cells from PBMCs cultured with HCoV-NL63 spike peptides, obtained after COVID-19 vaccination. The receptors were gathered from a human donor who received a COVID-19 vaccine.

DNA for the CDR3: TGTGCCAGCAGCCAAGGTGGGGGATATAGTGAAAAACTGTTTTTT. Amino acids: CASSQGGGYSEKLFF. V and J are TRBV3-1 (or the pseudogene TRBV3-2) and TRBJ1-4; D might be TRBD1 (5 bases). Germline V gene lookup returns CDR1 LGHDT and CDR2 YNNKEL (reference sequence). V gave up 1 base and J gave up 7 bases, with 13 bases separating them. The CDR3 consists of 15 residues.

The chain couples TRBV3-1 (or the pseudogene TRBV3-2) to TRBJ2-1, with TRBD2 matching 10 bases. Germline values: CDR1 LGHDT, CDR2 YNNKEL (reference sequence). V lost 5 bases to trimming and J lost 8 bases; unmatched junction nucleotides: 12. The CDR3 contains 16 residues. This CDR3 is CASSYQAGGPGDEQFF. CDR3 in DNA: TGTGCCAGCAGCTACCAAGCGGGAGGGCCGGGCGATGAGCAGTTCTTC.

The chain carries TRBV2 and TRBJ1-2; no definite D call. Germline V lookup: CDR1 SNHLY, CDR2 FYNNEI. The CDR3 spans 12 residues. V lost 3 bases and J 12 bases, leaving 14 bases between the germline ends. The CDR3 region has the DNA TGTGCCAGCAGTGAGAGGCCGGGGTCCGACACCTTC. Translated: CASSERPGSDTF.